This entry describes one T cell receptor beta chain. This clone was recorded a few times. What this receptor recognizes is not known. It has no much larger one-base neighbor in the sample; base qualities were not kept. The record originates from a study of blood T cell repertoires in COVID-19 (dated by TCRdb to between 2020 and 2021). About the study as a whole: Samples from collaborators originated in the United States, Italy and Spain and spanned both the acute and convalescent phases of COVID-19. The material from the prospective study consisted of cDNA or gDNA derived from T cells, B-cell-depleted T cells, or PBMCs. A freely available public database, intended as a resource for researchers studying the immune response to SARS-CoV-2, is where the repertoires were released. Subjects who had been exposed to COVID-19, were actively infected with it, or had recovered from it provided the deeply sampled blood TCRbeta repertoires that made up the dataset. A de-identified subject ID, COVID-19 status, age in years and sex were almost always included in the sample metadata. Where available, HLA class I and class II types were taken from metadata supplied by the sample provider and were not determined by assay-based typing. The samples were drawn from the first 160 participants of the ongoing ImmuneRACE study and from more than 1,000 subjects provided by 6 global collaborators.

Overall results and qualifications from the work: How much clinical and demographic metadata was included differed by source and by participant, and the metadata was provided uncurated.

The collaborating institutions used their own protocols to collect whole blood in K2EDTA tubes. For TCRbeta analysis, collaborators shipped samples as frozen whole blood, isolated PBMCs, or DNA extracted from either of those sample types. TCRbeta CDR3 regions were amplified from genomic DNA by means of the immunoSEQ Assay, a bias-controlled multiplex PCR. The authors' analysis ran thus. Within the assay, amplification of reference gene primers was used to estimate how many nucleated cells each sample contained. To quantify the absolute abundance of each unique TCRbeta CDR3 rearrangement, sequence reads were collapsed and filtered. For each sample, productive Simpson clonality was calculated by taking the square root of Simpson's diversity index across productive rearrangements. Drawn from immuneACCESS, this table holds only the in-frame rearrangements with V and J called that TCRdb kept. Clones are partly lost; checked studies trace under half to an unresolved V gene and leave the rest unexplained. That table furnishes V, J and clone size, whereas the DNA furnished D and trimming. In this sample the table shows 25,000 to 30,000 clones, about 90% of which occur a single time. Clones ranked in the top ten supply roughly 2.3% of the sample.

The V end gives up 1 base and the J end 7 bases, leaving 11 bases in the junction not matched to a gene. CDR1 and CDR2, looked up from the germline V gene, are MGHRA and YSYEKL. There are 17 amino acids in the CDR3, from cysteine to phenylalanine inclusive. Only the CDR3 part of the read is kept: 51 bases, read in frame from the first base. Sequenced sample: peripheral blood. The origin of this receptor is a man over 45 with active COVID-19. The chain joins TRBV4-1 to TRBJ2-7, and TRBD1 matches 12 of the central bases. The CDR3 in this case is CASSQVLPGQGAGEQYF. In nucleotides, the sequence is TGCGCCAGCAGCCAAGTCTTACCGGGACAGGGGGCGGGGGAGCAGTACTTC.